Reported below is one TCR beta chain. Its antigen remains unidentified. At the Johns Hopkins FTIC core, DNA taken from cultured CD4+ T cells was sequenced by way of the Oncomine TCR Beta short-read assay. MiXCR, applied by TCRdb to the PCR reads, yields one record per CDR3 protein. This table holds more than 9,000 distinct CDR3 sequences, around 55% found once. The data were obtained in a study of vaccination and CD4 T cells after COVID-19. Study information: Ranging from 14 to 241, the interval between dose two and post-vaccine sampling had a median of approximately 77 days. The stimulus for the cells was overlapping spike peptides derived from SARS-CoV-2, HCoV-NL63, HCoV-OC43 and HCoV-229E.

Treatment in this sample: approximately nine-day PBMC culture with coronavirus spike peptide pools or control peptides (ViraFEST assay). Germline CDR1 and CDR2: DFQATT and SNEGSKA (reference sequence). The V end lost 0 bases, the J end lost 9 bases, and 6 bases lay between the germline ends. The CDR3 totals 11 residues. The chain joins TRBV20-1 to TRBJ2-1, with unresolved D. The clonotype was recovered from a human donor who had recovered from COVID-19. Material: CD4+ T cells from blood, cultured in vitro. CDR3 sequence (DNA): TGCAGTGCTAGAGATTACCCTGAGCAGTTCTTC. Translation: CSARDYPEQFF.